Each of the 21 T cell receptor beta chains below was sequenced from the same sample in a study of beta chain features in type 1 diabetes. TCRB transcripts that were expressed got sequenced, as all of the isolated RNA had been reverse transcribed. Method: immunoSEQ multiplex PCR; TCRdb's copy keeps in-frame clones and lacks some. The data contain 240,000 or so clones, 27% of them seen just once; the ten biggest clones take up roughly 4.1%. The sequenced sample was central memory CD4+ T cells from blood. These receptors originate from a man aged 25-45 years in good health.

This clone was counted between two and nine times. The V call is TRBV11-2, the J call TRBJ2-3, with 11 bases fitting TRBD2. The CDR3 covers 14 residues. Per the germline V gene, CDR1 is SGHAT and CDR2 is FQNNGV. After removal of 10 bases from V and 0 bases from J, the junction contained 3 bases not matched to a gene. The CDR3 nucleotides read TGTGCCACCCGGACTAGCGGGAGCACAGATACGCAGTATTTT. Translating it yields CATRTSGSTDTQYF.

The chain joins TRBV29-1 to TRBJ2-7, with 8 bases identical to TRBD2. This CDR3 contains 15 residues. Germline CDR1 and CDR2: SQVTM and ANQGSEA. With V trimmed by 7 bases and J by 6 bases, 17 bases remained unmatched. The CDR3 here is CSDNLIGTSGFEQYF. The CDR3 nucleotides read TGCAGCGACAACCTGATAGGGACTAGTGGGTTCGAGCAGTACTTC.

Only a few counts were recorded for this clone. V is TRBV5-1 and J is TRBJ1-1; D remains unclear. CDR1 is SGHRS and CDR2 is YFSETQ in the germline V gene. Trimming cost V 4 bases and J 0 bases, with 10 bases left between them. The CDR3 is 14 residues long. The chain's CDR3 is CASSRELLNTEAFF. DNA of the CDR3: TGCGCCAGCAGCCGGGAACTCCTGAACACTGAAGCTTTCTTT.

The rearrangement uses TRBV5-1 and TRBJ2-7; 9 nucleotides align to TRBD2. The trim removed 1 base at V and 2 bases at J, leaving 7 bases unmatched. CDR3 length: 16 amino acids. Germline CDR1 SGHRS, CDR2 YFSETQ. In DNA, the CDR3 is TGCGCCAGCAGCTTGAACAGCGGGGGGACTACCTACGAGCAGTACTTC. This sequence encodes CASSLNSGGTTYEQYF.

The chain recombines TRBV2 with TRBJ2-2; 9 bases agree with TRBD1. The V segment lost 5 bases and the J segment 4 bases; nucleotides outside the gene matches: 5. The germline gives CDR1 SNHLY, CDR2 FYNNEI. The CDR3 has 15 residues. CDR3 in amino acids: CASSQQGAGTGELFF. CDR3 DNA sequence: TGTGCCAGCAGTCAACAGGGGGCGGGCACCGGGGAGCTGTTTTTT.

This clone was seen a few times. V and J are TRBV5-4 and TRBJ1-2, with TRBD1 matching over 10 bases. This CDR3 has 15 residues. V was clipped by 4 bases and J by 3 bases; unmatched bases: 6. Germline V lookup: CDR1 SGHNT, CDR2 YYREEE (reference sequence). The CDR3 loop reads CASSAGTGVDYGYTF. The CDR3 DNA follows: TGTGCCAGCAGCGCAGGGACAGGGGTGGACTATGGCTACACCTTC.

The V gene is TRBV28, the J gene TRBJ2-7; TRBD2 is a possible D gene (6 bases). V dropped 4 bases and J dropped 3 bases, with 13 bases sitting between them. CDR1 is MDHEN and CDR2 is SYDVKM in the germline V gene. The CDR3 loop spans 14 amino acids. The CDR3 DNA is TGTGCCAGCAGTTCCGGGACTCAGCTCTACGAGCAGTACTTC. Its protein product is CASSSGTQLYEQYF. The full variable domain, with the rest looked up from reference TRBV28 and TRBJ2-7, is DVKVTQSSRYLVKRTGEKVFLECVQDMDHENMFWYRQDPGLGLRLIYFSYDVKMKEKGDIPEGYSVSREKKERFSLILESASTNQTSMYLCASSSGTQLYEQYFGPGTRLTVT.

The chain couples TRBV9 to TRBJ2-7, with 7 bases matching TRBD2. Unmatched junction bases numbered 6, after V lost 1 base and J lost 2 bases. Germline lookup yields CDR1 SGDLS and CDR2 YYNGEE. The CDR3 totals 15 residues. The CDR3 region has the DNA TGTGCCAGCAGCGTACGGGCTAGCGGTCCCTACGAGCAGTACTTC. Its translation: CASSVRASGPYEQYF.

This clone appeared many times. The chain is built from TRBV5-6 and TRBJ2-3; 10 bases are shared with TRBD2. Germline CDR1 reads SGHDT; CDR2 reads YYEEEE. Trimming removed 1 base from V and 6 bases from J; junction bases left unmatched: 5. The CDR3 is 15 amino acids. CDR3: CASSLPSGRADTQYF. The CDR3 DNA reads as TGTGCCAGCAGCTTGCCAAGCGGGAGGGCCGATACGCAGTATTTT. Drawing the rest from reference TRBV5-6 and TRBJ2-3, the complete variable domain is DAGVTQSPTHLIKTRGQQVTLRCSPKSGHDTVSWYQQALGQGPQFIFQYYEEEERQRGNFPDRFSGHQFPNYSSELNVNALLLGDSALYLCASSLPSGRADTQYFGPGTRLTVL.

This clone was observed many times. In the same sample, other DNA sequences code for this CDR3. V is TRBV4-3 and J is TRBJ1-5, with D unclear. Germline V gene sequence: CDR1 LGHNA, CDR2 YSLEER. The CDR3 is 15 residues long. Trimming stripped 0 bases from V and 1 base from J, with 7 bases between. The CDR3 is CASSQDSNSNQPQHF. CDR3 nucleotide sequence: TGCGCCAGCAGCCAAGATTCGAACAGCAATCAGCCCCAGCATTTT.

This clone has at least ten counts. This chain uses TRBV7-2 with TRBJ2-1; D call uncertain. V lost 5 bases to trimming and J lost 4 bases, with 12 bases between them. The germline CDR1 and CDR2 sequences are SGHTA and FQGNSA. There are 14 residues in the CDR3. CDR3 sequence: CASSPSLGYNEQFF. CDR3 nucleotide sequence: TGTGCCAGCAGCCCCTCTCTGGGATACAATGAGCAGTTCTTC.

This clone was counted a few times. The gene calls are TRBV15 and TRBJ2-5; possible D gene TRBD2, 5 bases. The J call could be wrong; TRBJ2-7 is a better fit for the DNA end. Germline V gives CDR1 LNHNV, CDR2 YYDKDF (reference sequence). The CDR3 is 14 amino acids. DNA for the CDR3: TGTGCCACCAGCAGACCGGGCGGGTTCTACGAGCAGTACTTC. Translating gives CATSRPGGFYEQYF.

This clone appeared many times. The CDR3 here is CASSELGGNYNEQFF. The CDR3 coding sequence is TGTGCCAGCAGCGAACTTGGGGGCAATTACAATGAGCAGTTCTTC. This chain joins TRBV5-4 and TRBJ2-1; D possibly corresponds to TRBD1 (6 bases). Trimming removed 4 bases from V and 4 bases from J, with 15 bases in between. The length of the CDR3 is 15 residues. Germline CDR1 is SGHNT and CDR2 is YYREEE (reference sequence). Full variable domain (outside the CDR3, taken from reference TRBV5-4 and TRBJ2-1): ETGVTQSPTHLIKTRGQQVTLRCSSQSGHNTVSWYQQALGQGPQFIFQYYREEENGRGNFPPRFSGLQFPNYSSELNVNALELDDSALYLCASSELGGNYNEQFFGPGTRLTVL.

The chain uses TRBV9 and TRBJ1-6, with D perhaps matching TRBD1 (6 bases). Germline CDR1 is SGDLS and CDR2 is YYNGEE. The CDR3 is made up of 15 amino acids. V lost 2 bases and J lost 7, with 13 bases in between. For the CDR3, the DNA is TGTGCCAGCAGCGTCGAAGACAGGCCGAATTCACCCCTCCACTTT. This translates into CASSVEDRPNSPLHF.

The chain combines TRBV9 with TRBJ2-2, with D maybe TRBD2 (6 bases). The CDR3 runs to 16 residues. The V and J ends lost 4 bases and 4 bases respectively, with 17 bases between them. Looked up from germline, CDR1 is SGDLS and CDR2 is YYNGEE. CDR3 sequence reads: CASSPRGNAVTGELFF. Here the CDR3 DNA reads TGTGCCAGCAGCCCCCGGGGGAATGCCGTCACCGGGGAGCTGTTTTTT.

This clone was detected a few times. The chain recombines TRBV7-9 with TRBJ1-6, with 7 nucleotides matching TRBD1. V was clipped by 7 bases and J by 4 bases; unmatched bases: 10. From germline, CDR1 is SEHNR and CDR2 FQNEAQ (reference sequence). The CDR3 is made up of 16 amino acids. CDR3 DNA: TGTGCCAGCACCAGAGGGGGCGGCGATTATAATTCACCCCTCCACTTT. Translation: CASTRGGGDYNSPLHF.

This clone turned up a few times. The chain uses TRBV6-1 and TRBJ2-7; the D gene is possibly TRBD2 (5 bases). CDR1 and CDR2 from the germline V gene are MNHNS and SASEGT. This CDR3 region has 14 residues. The V gene lost 7 bases and the J gene lost 0 bases, with 13 bases spanning the gap. The CDR3 bases are TGTGCCAGCATTCTCACCGGGGTCTCCTACGAGCAGTACTTC. Translated: CASILTGVSYEQYF.

The chain has TRBV6-6 and TRBJ2-4; perhaps TRBD2 as D (7 bases). Germline-derived CDR1 and CDR2 are MNHNY and SVGAGI (reference sequence). V dropped 10 bases and J dropped 7 bases, with 14 bases sitting between them. The CDR3 loop spans 12 amino acids. CDR3 in DNA: TGTGCCACCCGGGGGGCGGAGAACATTCAGTACTTC. This encodes CATRGAENIQYF.

The gene calls are TRBV21-1 and TRBJ2-2; TRBD1, as called in the table, went unchecked against the DNA. TRBV21-1 is recorded as a pseudogene. This CDR3 contains 14 residues. CDR3 DNA sequence: TGTGCCAGTCCGGGACAGGGTAACACCGGGGAGCTGTTTTTT. Its translation: CASPGQGNTGELFF.

This clone has more than one count but fewer than ten. The chain employs TRBV29-1 and TRBJ2-5, with D perhaps matching TRBD2 (5 bases). Per the germline V gene, CDR1 is SQVTM and CDR2 is ANQGSEA. Trimming took off 1 base at V and 4 bases at J, with 10 bases between the two ends. The CDR3 spans 13 residues. The CDR3 is CSVEGGSGETQYF. As DNA, the CDR3 is TGCAGCGTTGAAGGTGGCAGCGGAGAGACCCAGTACTTC.

The chain links TRBV15 to TRBJ2-7; D not resolved. Germline V gene lookup returns CDR1 LNHNV and CDR2 YYDKDF (reference sequence). This CDR3 is 12 amino acids long. The ends were cut back, 4 bases at V and 6 bases at J, with 10 bases in the middle. CDR3 coding DNA: TGTGCCACCAGCAAAACAGCAACCGAGCAGTACTTC. It specifies CATSKTATEQYF.